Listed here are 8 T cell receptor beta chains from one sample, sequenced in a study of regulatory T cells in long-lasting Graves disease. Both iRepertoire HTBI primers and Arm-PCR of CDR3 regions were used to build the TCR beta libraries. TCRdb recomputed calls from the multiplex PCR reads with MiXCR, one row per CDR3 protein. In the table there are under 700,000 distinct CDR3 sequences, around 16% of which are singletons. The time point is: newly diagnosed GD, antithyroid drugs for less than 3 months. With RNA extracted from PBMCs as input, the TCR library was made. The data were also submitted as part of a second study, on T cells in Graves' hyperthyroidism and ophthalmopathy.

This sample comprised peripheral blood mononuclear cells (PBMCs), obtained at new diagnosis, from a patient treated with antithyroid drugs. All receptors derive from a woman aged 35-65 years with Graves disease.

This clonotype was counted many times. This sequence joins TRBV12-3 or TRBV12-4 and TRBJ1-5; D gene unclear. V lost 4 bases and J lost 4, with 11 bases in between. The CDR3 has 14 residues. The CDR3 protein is CASSYSGLNQPQHF. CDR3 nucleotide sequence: TGTGCCAGCAGTTATTCTGGGCTAAATCAGCCCCAGCATTTT.

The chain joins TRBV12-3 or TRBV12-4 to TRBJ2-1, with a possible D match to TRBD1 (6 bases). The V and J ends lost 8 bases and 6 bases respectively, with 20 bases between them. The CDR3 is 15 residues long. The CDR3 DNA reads TGTGCCAGCTCCCCGGCAGGGGACCCGGGCAATGAGCAGTTCTTC. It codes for CASSPAGDPGNEQFF.

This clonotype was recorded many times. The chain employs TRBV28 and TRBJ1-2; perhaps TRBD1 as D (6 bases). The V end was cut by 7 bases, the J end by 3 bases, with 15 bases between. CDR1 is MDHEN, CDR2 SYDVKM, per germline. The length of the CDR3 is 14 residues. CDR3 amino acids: CASTAIDRYYGYTF. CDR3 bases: TGTGCCAGCACAGCCATAGACAGGTACTATGGCTACACCTTC.

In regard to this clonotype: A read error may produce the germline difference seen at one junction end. In DNA, the CDR3 is TGTGCCAGCAGTCCACTGGGGAGAGGGTACCATGGCCACACCTTC. Its protein product is CASSPLGRGYHGHTF. The rearrangement links TRBV12-3 or TRBV12-4 to TRBJ1-2, with D unresolved. The CDR3 is made up of 15 amino acids.

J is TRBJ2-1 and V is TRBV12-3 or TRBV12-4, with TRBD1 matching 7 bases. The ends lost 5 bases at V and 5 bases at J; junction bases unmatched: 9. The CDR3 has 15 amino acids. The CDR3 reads CASSQQGLIDNEQFF. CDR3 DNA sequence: TGTGCCAGCAGTCAACAGGGGTTGATCGACAATGAGCAGTTCTTC.

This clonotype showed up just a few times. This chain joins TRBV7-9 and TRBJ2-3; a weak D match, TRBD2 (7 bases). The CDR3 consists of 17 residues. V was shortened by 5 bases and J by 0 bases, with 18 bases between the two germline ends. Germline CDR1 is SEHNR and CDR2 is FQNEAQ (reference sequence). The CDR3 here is CASSRRGGSASTDTQYF. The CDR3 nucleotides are TGTGCCAGCAGCCGTCGCGGGGGCAGTGCTAGCACAGATACGCAGTATTTT.

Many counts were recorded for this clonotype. CDR3 amino acids: CASTKGHTEAFF. As DNA, the CDR3 is TGTGCCAGCACCAAAGGTCACACTGAAGCTTTCTTT. This chain links TRBV11-2 with TRBJ1-1; the D is unclear. With 7 bases removed from V and 3 bases from J, the gap between germline ends came to 9 bases. CDR1 SGHAT and CDR2 FQNNGV come from the germline V gene. This CDR3 spans 12 amino acids.

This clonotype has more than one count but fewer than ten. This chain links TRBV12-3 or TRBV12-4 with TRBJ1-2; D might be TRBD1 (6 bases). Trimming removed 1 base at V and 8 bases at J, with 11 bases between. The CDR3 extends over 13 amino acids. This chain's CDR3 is CASSLVTGLGYTF. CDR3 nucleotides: TGTGCCAGCAGTTTAGTGACAGGCCTCGGCTACACCTTC.